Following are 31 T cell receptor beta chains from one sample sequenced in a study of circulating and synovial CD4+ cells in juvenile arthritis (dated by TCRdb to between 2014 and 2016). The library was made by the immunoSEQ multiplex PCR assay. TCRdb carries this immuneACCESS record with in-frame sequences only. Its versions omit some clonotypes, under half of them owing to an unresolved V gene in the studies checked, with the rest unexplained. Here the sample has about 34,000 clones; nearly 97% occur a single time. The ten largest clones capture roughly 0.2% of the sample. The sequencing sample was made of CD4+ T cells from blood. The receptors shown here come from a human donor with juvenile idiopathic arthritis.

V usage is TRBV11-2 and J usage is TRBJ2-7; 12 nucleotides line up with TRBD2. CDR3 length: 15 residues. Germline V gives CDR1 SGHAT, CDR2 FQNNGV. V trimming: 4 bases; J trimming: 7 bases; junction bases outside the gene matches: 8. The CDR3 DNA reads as TGTGCCAGCAGCTCCCTTACTAGCGGGGGGAGAGAGCAGTACTTC. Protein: CASSSLTSGGREQYF. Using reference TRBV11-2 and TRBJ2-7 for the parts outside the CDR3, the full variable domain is EAGVAQSPRYKIIEKRQSVAFWCNPISGHATLYWYQQILGQGPKLLIQFQNNGVVDDSQLPKDRFSAERLKGVDSTLKIQPAKLEDSAVYLCASSSLTSGGREQYFGPGTRLTVT.

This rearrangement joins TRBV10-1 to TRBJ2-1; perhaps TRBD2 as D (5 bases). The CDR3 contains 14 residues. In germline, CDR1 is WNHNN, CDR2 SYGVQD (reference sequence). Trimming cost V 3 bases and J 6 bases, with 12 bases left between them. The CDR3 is CASSDGRGINEQFF. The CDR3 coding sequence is TGCGCCAGCAGTGATGGGAGAGGAATCAATGAGCAGTTCTTC.

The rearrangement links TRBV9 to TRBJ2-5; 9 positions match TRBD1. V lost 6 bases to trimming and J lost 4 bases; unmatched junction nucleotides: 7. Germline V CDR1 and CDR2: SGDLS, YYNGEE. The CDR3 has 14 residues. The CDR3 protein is CASTRTGERETQYF. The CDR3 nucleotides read TGTGCCAGCACTCGGACAGGGGAAAGAGAGACCCAGTACTTC.

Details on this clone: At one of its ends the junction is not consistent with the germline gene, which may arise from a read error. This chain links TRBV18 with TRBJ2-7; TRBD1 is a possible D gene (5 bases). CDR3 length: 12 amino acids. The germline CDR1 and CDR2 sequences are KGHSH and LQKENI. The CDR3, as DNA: TGTGCCAGCTCACCACGCGACAGCCCGAGCCGATTC. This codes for CASSPRDSPSRF.

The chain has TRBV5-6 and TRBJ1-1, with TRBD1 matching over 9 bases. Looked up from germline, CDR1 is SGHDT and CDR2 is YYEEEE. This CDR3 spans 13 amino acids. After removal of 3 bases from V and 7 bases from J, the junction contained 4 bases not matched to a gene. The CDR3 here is CASSWGQGNEAFF. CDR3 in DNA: TGTGCCAGCAGCTGGGGACAGGGTAATGAAGCTTTCTTT.

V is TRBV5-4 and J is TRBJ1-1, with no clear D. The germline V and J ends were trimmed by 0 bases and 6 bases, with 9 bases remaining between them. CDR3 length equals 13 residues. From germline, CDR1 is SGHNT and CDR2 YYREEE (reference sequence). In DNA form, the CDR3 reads TGTGCCAGCAGCTTGGGCGGGGATCCTGAAGCTTTCTTT. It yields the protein CASSLGGDPEAFF.

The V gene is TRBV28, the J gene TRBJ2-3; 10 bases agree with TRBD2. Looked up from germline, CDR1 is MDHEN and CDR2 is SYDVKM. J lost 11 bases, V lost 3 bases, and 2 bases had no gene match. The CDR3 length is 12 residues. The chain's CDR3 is CASSFSSGGQYF. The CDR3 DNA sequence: TGTGCCAGCAGTTTCTCTAGCGGGGGGCAGTATTTT.

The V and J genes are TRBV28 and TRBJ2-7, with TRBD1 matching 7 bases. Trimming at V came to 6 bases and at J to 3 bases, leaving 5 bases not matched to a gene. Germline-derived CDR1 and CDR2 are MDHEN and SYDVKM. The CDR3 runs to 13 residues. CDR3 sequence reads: CASSRGSDYEQYF. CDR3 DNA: TGTGCCAGCAGCAGGGGGTCGGACTACGAGCAGTACTTC.

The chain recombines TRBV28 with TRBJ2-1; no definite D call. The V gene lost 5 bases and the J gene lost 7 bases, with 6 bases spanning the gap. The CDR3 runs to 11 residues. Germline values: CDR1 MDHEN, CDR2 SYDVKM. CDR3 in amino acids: CASSPRNEQFF. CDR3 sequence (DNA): TGTGCCAGCAGTCCTCGTAATGAGCAGTTCTTC. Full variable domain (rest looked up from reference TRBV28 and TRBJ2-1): DVKVTQSSRYLVKRTGEKVFLECVQDMDHENMFWYRQDPGLGLRLIYFSYDVKMKEKGDIPEGYSVSREKKERFSLILESASTNQTSMYLCASSPRNEQFFGPGTRLTVL.

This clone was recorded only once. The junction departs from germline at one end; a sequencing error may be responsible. CDR3 sequence: CASSLNAGVERGPQETQYF. The CDR3 DNA sequence: TGTGCTAGCAGCTTAAATGCTGGAGTCGAGCGGGGACCTCAAGAGACCCAGTACTTC. The chain employs TRBV7-7 and TRBJ2-5; 7 bases are a match to TRBD2. The CDR3 contains 19 residues. Germline values: CDR1 SSHAT, CDR2 FNYEAQ (reference sequence).

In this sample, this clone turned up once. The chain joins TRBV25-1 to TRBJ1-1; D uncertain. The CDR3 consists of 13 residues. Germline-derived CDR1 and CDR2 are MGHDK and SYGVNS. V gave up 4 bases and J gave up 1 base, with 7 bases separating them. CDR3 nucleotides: TGTGCCAGCAGTGTACTATCGAACACTGAAGCTTTCTTT. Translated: CASSVLSNTEAFF.

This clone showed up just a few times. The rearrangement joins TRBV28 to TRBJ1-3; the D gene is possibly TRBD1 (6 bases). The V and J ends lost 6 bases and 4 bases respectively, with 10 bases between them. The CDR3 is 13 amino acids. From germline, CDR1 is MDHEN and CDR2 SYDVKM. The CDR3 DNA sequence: TGTGCCAGCAGACAGGGTCGGGGAAACACCATATATTTT. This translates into CASRQGRGNTIYF.

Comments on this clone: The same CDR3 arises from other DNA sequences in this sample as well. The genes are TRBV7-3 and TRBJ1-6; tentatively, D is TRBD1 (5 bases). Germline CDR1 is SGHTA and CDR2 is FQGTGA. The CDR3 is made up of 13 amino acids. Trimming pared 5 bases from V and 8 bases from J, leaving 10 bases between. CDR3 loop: CASSVKGDSPLHF. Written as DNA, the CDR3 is TGTGCCAGCAGCGTGAAAGGGGATTCACCCCTCCACTTT.

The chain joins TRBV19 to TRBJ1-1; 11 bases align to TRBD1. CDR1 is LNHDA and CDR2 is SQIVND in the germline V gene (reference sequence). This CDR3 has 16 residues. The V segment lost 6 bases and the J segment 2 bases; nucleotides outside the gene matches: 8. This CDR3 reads CASSRDRGFSNTEAFF. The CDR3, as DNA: TGTGCCAGTAGCAGGGACAGGGGGTTTAGCAACACTGAAGCTTTCTTT. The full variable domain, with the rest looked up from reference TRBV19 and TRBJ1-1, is DGGITQSPKYLFRKEGQNVTLSCEQNLNHDAMYWYRQDPGQGLRLIYYSQIVNDFQKGDIAEGYSVSREKKESFPLTVTSAQKNPTAFYLCASSRDRGFSNTEAFFGQGTRLTVV.

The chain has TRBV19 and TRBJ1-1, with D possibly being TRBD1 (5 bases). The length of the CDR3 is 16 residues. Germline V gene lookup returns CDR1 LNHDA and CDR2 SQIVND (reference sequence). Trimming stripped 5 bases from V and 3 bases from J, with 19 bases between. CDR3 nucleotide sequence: TGTGCCAGTAGTTCCGGACACGCCGGTGATGACACTGAAGCTTTCTTT. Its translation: CASSSGHAGDDTEAFF.

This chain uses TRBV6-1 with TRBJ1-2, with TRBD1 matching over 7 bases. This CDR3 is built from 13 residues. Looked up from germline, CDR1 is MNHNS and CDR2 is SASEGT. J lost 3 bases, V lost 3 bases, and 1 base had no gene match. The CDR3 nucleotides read TGTGCCAGCAGTGACAGGGGGGACTATGGCTACACCTTC. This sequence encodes CASSDRGDYGYTF.

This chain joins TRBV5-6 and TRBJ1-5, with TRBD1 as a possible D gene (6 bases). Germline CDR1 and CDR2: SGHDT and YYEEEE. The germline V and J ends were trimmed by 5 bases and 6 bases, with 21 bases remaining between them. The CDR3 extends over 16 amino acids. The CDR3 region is CASSSPQGLCVQPQHF. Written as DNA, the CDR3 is TGTGCCAGCAGTTCTCCCCAGGGGCTTTGTGTTCAGCCCCAGCATTTT.

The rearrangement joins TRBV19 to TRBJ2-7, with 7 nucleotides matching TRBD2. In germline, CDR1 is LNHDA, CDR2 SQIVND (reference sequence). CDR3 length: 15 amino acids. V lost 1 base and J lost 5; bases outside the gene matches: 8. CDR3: CASSIGRTRSNEQYF. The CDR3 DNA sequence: TGTGCCAGTAGTATAGGCAGGACTAGAAGCAACGAGCAGTACTTC.

The CDR3 region has the DNA TGTGCCTGTCGCGGCTCAGTCTACGAGCAGTACTTC. Amino acid sequence: CACRGSVYEQYF. The chain has TRBV30 and TRBJ2-5; D gene ambiguous. TRBJ2-7 matches the DNA end more closely, so the J call is doubtful. Germline CDR1 GTSNPN, CDR2 SVGIG (reference sequence). The CDR3 is 12 amino acids.

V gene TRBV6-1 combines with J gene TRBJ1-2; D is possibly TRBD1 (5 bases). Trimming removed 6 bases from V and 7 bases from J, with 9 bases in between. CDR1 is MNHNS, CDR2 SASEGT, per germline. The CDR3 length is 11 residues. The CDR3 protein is CASRQESGYTF. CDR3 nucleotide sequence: TGTGCCAGCAGACAGGAATCTGGCTACACCTTC.

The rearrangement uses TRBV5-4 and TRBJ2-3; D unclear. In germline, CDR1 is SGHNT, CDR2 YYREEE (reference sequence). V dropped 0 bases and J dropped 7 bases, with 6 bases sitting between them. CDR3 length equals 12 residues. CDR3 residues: CASSLDMYTQYF. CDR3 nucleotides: TGTGCCAGCAGCTTGGACATGTATACGCAGTATTTT.

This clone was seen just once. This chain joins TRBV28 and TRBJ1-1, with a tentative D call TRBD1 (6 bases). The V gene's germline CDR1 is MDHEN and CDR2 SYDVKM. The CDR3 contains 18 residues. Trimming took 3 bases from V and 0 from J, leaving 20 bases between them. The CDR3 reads CASSLGLRGGGMNTEAFF. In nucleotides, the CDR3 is TGTGCCAGCAGTTTGGGATTGAGGGGAGGGGGAATGAACACTGAAGCTTTCTTT.

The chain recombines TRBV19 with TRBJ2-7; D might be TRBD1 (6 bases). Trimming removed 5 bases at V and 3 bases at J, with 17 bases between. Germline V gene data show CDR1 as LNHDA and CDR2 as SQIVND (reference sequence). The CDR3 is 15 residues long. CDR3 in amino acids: CASSPAGTRNYEQYF. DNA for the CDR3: TGTGCCAGTAGTCCGGCCGGGACACGGAACTACGAGCAGTACTTC.

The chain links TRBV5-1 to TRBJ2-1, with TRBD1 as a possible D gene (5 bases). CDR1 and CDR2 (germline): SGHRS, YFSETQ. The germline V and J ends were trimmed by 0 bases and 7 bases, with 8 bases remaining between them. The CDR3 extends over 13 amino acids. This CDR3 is CASSLGGHNEQFF. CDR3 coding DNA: TGCGCCAGCAGCTTGGGGGGCCATAATGAGCAGTTCTTC.

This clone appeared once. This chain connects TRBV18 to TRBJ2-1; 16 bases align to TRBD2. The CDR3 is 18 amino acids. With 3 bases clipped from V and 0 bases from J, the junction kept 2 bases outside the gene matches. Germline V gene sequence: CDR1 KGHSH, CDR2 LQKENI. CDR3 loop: CASSPGLAGGASYNEQFF. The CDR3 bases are TGTGCCAGCTCACCGGGACTAGCGGGAGGGGCCTCCTACAATGAGCAGTTCTTC.

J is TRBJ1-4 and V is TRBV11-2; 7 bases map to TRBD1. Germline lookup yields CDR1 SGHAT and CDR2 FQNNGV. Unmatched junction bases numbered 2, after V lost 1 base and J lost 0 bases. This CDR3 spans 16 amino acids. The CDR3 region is CASSLVTGATNEKLFF. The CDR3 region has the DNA TGTGCCAGCAGCTTAGTTACAGGGGCAACTAATGAAAAACTGTTTTTT.

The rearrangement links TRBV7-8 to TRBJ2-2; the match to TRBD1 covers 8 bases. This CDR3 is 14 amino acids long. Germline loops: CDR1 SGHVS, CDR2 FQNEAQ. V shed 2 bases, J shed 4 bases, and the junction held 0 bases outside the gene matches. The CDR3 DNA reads TGTGCCAGCAGCTTACAGGGGGCCACCGGGGAGCTGTTTTTT. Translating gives CASSLQGATGELFF.

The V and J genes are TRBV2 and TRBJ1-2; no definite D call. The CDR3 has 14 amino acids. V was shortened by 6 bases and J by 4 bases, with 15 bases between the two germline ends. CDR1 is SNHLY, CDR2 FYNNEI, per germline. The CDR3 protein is CASSPDYVSYGYTF. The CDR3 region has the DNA TGTGCCAGCAGCCCAGATTATGTTTCCTATGGCTACACCTTC.

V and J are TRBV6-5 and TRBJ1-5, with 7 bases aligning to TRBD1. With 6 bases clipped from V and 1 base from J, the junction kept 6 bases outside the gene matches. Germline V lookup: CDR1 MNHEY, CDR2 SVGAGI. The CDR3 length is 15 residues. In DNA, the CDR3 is TGTGCCAGCAGCCCACAGGGGCCGAGCAATCAGCCCCAGCATTTT. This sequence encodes CASSPQGPSNQPQHF.

The CDR3, as DNA: TGTGCCGGGGCTCGGGAGGGCCGCGAGCAGTACTTC. Residues: CAGAREGREQYF. The V gene is TRBV6-1, the J gene TRBJ2-7, with 8 bases matching TRBD2. The germline CDR1 and CDR2 sequences are MNHNS and SASEGT. Unmatched junction bases numbered 9, after V lost 11 bases and J lost 6 bases. This CDR3 has 12 residues.

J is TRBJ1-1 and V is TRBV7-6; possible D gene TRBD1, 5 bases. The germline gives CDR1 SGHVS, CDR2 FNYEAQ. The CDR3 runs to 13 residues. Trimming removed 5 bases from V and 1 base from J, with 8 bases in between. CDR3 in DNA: TGTGCCAGCAGCCGTCAGGGGAACACTGAAGCTTTCTTT. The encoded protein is CASSRQGNTEAFF.